This T cell receptor beta chain appears in the sequencing data of a study of OX40 agonist ivuxolimab in advanced cancers. Study-wide background: Under the entry rules, prior anti-PD-1, anti-PD-L1 or anti-CTLA-4 therapy was allowed, and more than 35% had some.

Any history of autoimmune disease or systemic immunosuppression disqualified patients. The V and J ends lost 1 base and 7 bases, in that order; junction bases with no gene match: 12. This CDR3 comprises 16 residues. CDR1 SGHTA and CDR2 FQGNSA come from the germline V gene. Method: immunoSEQ multiplex PCR; TCRdb's copy keeps in-frame clones and lacks some. The data hold some 98,000 clones, with about 79% observed a single time. The TCR sequence derives from an adult with an advanced solid tumor such as melanoma, head and neck, liver or kidney cancer. The V and J genes are TRBV7-2 and TRBJ2-7; 8 nucleotides match TRBD2. The source was CD4+ or CD8+ T cells sorted from blood, collected in a trial of the OX40 agonist ivuxolimab. The CDR3 reads CASSLVGASGLAEQYF. CDR3 nucleotide sequence: TGTGCCAGCAGCTTAGTAGGGGCTAGCGGGCTGGCGGAGCAGTACTTC.